This T cell receptor (beta chain) derives from a study of cytomegalovirus exposure and HLA in healthy donors. The CDR3 has 14 residues. Germline V lookup: CDR1 SGHRS, CDR2 YFSETQ. Trimming stripped 2 bases from V and 3 bases from J, with 8 bases between. PCR involved 60 Vbeta and 13 Jbeta primers. Assay used: immunoSEQ multiplex PCR; TCRdb lists only in-frame clones, some missing. The repertoire holds roughly 66,000 clones, with around 78% as singletons. V gene TRBV5-1 combines with J gene TRBJ2-2; possible D gene TRBD1, 5 bases. This clonotype was sampled from a man between 18 and 35 years old in good health and CMV-seropositive. The source material was PBMCs. The CDR3 loop reads CASSFIGDTGELFF. The CDR3 DNA sequence: TGCGCCAGCAGCTTCATAGGGGACACCGGGGAGCTGTTTTTT. The entire variable domain, with the rest obtained from reference TRBV5-1 and TRBJ2-2, is as follows: KAGVTQTPRYLIKTRGQQVTLSCSPISGHRSVSWYQQTPGQGLQFLFEYFSETQRNKGNFPGRFSGRQFSNSRSEMNVSTLELGDSALYLCASSFIGDTGELFFGEGSRLTVL.